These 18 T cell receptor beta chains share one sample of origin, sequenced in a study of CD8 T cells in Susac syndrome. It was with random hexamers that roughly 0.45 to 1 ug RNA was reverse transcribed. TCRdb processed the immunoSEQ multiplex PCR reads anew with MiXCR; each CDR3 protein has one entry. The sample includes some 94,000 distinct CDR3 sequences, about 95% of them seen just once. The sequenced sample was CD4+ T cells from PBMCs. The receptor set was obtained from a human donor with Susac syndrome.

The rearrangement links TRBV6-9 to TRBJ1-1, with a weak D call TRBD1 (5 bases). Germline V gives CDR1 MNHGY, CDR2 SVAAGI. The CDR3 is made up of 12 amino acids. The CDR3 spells CATVLRGTEAFF. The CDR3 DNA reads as TGTGCAACGGTACTGAGGGGCACTGAAGCTTTCTTT.

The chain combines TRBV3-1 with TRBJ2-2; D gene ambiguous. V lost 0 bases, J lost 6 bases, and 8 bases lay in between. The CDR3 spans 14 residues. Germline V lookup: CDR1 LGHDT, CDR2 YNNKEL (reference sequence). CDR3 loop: CASSQDHGSGELFF. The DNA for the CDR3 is TGTGCCAGCAGCCAAGATCACGGTTCCGGGGAGCTGTTTTTT.

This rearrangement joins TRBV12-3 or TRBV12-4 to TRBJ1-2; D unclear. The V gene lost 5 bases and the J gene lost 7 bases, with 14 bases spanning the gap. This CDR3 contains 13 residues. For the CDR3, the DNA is TGTGCCAGCAGTCCCCCCCTGGGTCGTGGCTACACCTTC. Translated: CASSPPLGRGYTF.

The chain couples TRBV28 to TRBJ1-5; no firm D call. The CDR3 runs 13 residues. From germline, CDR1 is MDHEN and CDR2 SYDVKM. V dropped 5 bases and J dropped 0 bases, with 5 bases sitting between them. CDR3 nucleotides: TGTGCCAGCAGTCACTATAGCAATCAGCCCCAGCATTTT. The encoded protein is CASSHYSNQPQHF.

The CDR3 nucleotides read TGTGCCAGCAGGTCCCGGAGCGGGGGGGCCTTTAATACGCAGTATTTT. It encodes CASRSRSGGAFNTQYF. The gene calls are TRBV6-1 and TRBJ2-3, with 10 bases matching TRBD2. Germline CDR1 is MNHNS and CDR2 is SASEGT. This CDR3 comprises 16 residues. With 6 bases clipped from V and 7 bases from J, the junction kept 13 bases outside the gene matches.

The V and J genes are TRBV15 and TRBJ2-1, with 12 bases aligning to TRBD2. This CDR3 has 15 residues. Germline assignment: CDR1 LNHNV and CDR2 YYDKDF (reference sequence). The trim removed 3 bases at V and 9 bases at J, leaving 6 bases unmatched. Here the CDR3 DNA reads TGTGCCACCAGCAGGCGACTAGCGGGGGAGGTTGAGCAGTTCTTC. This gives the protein CATSRRLAGEVEQFF. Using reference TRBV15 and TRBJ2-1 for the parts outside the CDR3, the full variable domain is DAMVIQNPRYQVTQFGKPVTLSCSQTLNHNVMYWYQQKSSQAPKLLFHYYDKDFNNEADTPDNFQSRRPNTSFCFLDIRSPGLGDTAMYLCATSRRLAGEVEQFFGPGTRLTVL.

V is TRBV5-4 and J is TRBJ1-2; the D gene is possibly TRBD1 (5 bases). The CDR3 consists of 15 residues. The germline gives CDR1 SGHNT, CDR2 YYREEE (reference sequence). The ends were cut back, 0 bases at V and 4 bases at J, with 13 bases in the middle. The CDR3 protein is CASSLVPGSGYGYTF. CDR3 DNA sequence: TGTGCCAGCAGCTTGGTCCCAGGGTCCGGCTATGGCTACACCTTC.

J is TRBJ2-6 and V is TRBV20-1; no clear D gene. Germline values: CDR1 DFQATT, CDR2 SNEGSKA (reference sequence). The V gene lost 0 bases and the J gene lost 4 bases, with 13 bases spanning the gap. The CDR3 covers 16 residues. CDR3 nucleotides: TGCAGTGCTAGAGACCTCAGAGGAGCCGGGGCCAACGTCCTGACTTTC. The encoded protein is CSARDLRGAGANVLTF.

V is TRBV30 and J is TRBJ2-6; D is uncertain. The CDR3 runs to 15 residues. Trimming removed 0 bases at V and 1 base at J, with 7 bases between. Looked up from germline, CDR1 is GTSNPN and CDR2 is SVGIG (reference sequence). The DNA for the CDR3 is TGTGCCTGGAGTGTAGGGTTGTCTGGGGCCAACGTCCTGACTTTC. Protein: CAWSVGLSGANVLTF.

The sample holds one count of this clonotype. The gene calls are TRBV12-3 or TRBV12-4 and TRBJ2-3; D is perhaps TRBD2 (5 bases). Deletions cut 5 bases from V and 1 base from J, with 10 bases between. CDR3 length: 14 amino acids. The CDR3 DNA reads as TGTGCCAGCAGTGTGGGAGACCGCACAGATACGCAGTATTTT. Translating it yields CASSVGDRTDTQYF.

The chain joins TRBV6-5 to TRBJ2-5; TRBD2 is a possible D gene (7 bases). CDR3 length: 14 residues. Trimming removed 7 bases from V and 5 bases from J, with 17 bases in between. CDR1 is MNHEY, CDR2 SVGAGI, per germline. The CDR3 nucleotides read TGTGCCAGCAACCGCGGGGGCCGTTATGAGACCCAGTACTTC. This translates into CASNRGGRYETQYF.

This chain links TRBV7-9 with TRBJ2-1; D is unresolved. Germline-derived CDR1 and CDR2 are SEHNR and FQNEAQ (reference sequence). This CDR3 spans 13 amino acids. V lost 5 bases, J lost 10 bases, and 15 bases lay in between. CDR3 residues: CASSLDPRIEQFF. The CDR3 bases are TGTGCCAGCAGCCTAGACCCCAGAATCGAGCAGTTCTTC.

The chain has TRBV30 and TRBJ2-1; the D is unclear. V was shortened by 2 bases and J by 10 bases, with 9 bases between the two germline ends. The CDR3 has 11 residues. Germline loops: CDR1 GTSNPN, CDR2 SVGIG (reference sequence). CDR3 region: CAWSSGLEQFF. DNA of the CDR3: TGTGCCTGGAGTTCCGGCCTCGAGCAGTTCTTC.

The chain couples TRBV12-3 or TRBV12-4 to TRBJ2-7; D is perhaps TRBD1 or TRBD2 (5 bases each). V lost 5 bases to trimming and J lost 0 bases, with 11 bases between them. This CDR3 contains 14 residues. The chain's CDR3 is CASSPGTGSYEQYF. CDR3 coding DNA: TGTGCCAGCAGTCCCGGGACGGGCTCCTACGAGCAGTACTTC.

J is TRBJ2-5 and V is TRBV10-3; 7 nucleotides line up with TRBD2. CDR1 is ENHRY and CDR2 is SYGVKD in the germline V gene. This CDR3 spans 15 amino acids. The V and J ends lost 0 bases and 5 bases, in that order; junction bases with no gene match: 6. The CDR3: CAISESTSGEETQYF. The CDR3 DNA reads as TGTGCCATCAGTGAGTCGACCAGCGGGGAGGAGACCCAGTACTTC.

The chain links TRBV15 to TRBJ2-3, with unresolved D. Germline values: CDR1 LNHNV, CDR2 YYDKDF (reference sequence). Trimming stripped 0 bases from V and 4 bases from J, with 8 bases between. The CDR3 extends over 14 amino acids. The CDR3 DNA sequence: TGTGCCACCAGCAGAGATTTTGTGGCAGATACGCAGTATTTT. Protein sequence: CATSRDFVADTQYF.

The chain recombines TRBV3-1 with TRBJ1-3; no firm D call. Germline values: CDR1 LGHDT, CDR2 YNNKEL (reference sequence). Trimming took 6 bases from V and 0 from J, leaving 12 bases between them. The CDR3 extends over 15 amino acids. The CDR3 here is CASSKTERSGNTIYF. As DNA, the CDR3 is TGTGCCAGCAGTAAGACGGAGCGCTCTGGAAACACCATATATTTT.

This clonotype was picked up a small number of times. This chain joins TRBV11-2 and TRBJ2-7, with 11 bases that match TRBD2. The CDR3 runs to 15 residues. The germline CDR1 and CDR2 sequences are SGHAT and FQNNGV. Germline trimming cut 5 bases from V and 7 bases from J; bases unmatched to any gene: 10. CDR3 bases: TGTGCCAGCAGCCTAACTAGCGGGGGCCGAGGGGAGCAGTACTTC. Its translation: CASSLTSGGRGEQYF.